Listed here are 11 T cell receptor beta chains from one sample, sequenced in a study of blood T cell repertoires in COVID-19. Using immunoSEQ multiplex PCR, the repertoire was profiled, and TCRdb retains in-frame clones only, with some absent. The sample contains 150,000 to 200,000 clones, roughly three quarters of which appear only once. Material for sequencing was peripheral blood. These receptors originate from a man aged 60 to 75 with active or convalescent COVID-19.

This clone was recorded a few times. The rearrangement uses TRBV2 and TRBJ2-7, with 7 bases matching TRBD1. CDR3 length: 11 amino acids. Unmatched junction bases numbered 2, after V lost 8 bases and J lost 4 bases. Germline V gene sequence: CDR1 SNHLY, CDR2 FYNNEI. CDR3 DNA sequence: TGTGCCAGCGACAGGGCATACGAGCAGTACTTC. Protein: CASDRAYEQYF.

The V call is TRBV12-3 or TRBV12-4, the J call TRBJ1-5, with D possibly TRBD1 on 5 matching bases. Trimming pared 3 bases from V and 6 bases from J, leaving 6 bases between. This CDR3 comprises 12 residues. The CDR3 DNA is TGTGCCAGCAGTTTGGGGGGTCAGCCCCAGCATTTT. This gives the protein CASSLGGQPQHF.

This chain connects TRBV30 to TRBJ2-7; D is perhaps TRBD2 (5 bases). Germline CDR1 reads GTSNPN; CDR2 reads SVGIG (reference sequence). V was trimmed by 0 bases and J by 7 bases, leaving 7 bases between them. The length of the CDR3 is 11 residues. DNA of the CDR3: TGTGCCTGGAGTGTACGGGGAGAGCAGTACTTC. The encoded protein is CAWSVRGEQYF.

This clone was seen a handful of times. As DNA, the CDR3 is TGTGCCAGCAGCTTAGGGGGAGGTATCCATCAGCCCCAGCATTTT. Translated, it gives CASSLGGGIHQPQHF. J is TRBJ1-5 and V is TRBV7-2; D gene unclear. Trimming removed 1 base from V and 5 bases from J, with 12 bases in between. The V gene's germline CDR1 is SGHTA and CDR2 FQGNSA. The CDR3 totals 15 residues.

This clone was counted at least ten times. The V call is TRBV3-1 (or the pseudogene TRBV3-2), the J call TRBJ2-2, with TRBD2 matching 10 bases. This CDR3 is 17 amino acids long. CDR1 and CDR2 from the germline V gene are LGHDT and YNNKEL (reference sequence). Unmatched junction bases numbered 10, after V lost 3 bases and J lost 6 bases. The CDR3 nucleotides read TGTGCCAGCAGCCAGACTTCAGCGGGAGGGCCGGCCGGGGAGCTGTTTTTT. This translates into CASSQTSAGGPAGELFF.

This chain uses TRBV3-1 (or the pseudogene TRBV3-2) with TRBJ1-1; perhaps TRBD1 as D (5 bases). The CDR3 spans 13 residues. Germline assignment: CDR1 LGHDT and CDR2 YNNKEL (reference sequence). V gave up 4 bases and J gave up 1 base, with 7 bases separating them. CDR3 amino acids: CASSPQGNTEAFF. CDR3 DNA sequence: TGTGCCAGCAGCCCCCAGGGGAACACTGAAGCTTTCTTT.

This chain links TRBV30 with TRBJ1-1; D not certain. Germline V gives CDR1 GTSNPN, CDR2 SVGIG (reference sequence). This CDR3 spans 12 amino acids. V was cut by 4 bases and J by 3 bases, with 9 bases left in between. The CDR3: CAWMDGDTEAFF. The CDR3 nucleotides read TGTGCCTGGATGGACGGGGACACTGAAGCTTTCTTT. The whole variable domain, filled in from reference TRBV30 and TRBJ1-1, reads SQTIHQWPATLVQPVGSPLSLECTVEGTSNPNLYWYRQAAGRGLQLLFYSVGIGQISSEVPQNLSASRPQDRQFILSSKKLLLSDSGFYLCAWMDGDTEAFFGQGTRLTVV.

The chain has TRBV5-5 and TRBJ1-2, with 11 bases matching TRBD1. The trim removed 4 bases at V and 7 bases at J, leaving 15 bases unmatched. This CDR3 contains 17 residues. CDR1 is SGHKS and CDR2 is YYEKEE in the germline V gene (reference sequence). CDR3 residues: CASSPTPGTGGGFGYTF. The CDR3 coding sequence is TGTGCCAGCAGCCCAACCCCCGGGACAGGGGGAGGTTTTGGCTACACCTTC.

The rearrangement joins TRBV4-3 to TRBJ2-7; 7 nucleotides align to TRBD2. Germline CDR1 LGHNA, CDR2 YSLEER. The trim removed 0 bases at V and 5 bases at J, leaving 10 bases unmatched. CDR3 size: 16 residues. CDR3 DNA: TGCGCCAGCAGCCAAGATTGGAGGGAGGGCCCTAACGAGCAGTACTTC. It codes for CASSQDWREGPNEQYF.

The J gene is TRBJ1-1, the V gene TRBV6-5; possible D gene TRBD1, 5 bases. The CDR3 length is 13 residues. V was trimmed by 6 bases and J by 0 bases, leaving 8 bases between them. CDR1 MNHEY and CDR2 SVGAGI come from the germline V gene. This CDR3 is CASRRQLNTEAFF. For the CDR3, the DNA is TGTGCCAGCAGAAGACAGTTGAACACTGAAGCTTTCTTT.

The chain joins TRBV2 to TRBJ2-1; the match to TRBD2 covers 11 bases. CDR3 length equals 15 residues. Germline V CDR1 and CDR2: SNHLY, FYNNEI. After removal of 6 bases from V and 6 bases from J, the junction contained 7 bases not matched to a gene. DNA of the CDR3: TGTGCCAGCAGCCAACTAGCGGGAGTTTCCAATGAGCAGTTCTTC. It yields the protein CASSQLAGVSNEQFF.